This entry concerns a single TCR beta chain. No antigen is known for it. In the PCR, 60 Vbeta and 13 Jbeta primers were used. Sequencing used immunoSEQ multiplex PCR; TCRdb keeps in-frame clones, though not all of them. The table shows some 97,000 clones, with 75% occurring only once. This sample was included in a study of cytomegalovirus exposure and HLA in healthy donors. Study-wide results and limits: At a 0.05 false discovery rate, a later analysis found some 18,000 TCR beta sequences to be associated with HLA alleles. Sequencing depth across donors, presence/absence analyses assumed, was roughly uniform.

The clonotype was recovered from a woman between 18 and 30 years old in good health and CMV-seropositive. Sequenced input: PBMCs.

This CDR3 is CASSSGQLGTYEQYF. The CDR3 region has the DNA TGTGCCAGCAGCTCAGGACAGCTTGGGACCTACGAGCAGTACTTC. The chain uses TRBV5-4 and TRBJ2-7; D perhaps matches TRBD1 (6 bases). The V end lost 3 bases, the J end lost 2 bases, and 15 bases lay between the germline ends. The CDR3 is made up of 15 amino acids. Germline assignment: CDR1 SGHNT and CDR2 YYREEE (reference sequence).